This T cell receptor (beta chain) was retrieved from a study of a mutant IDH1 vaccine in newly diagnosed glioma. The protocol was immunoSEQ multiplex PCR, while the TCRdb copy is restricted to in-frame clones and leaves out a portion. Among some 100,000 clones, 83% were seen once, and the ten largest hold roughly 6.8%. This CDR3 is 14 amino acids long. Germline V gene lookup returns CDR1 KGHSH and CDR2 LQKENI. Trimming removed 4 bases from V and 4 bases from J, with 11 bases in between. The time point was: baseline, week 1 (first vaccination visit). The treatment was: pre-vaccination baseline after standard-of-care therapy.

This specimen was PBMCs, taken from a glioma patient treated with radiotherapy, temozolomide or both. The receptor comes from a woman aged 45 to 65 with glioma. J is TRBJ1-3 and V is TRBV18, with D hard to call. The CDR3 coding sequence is TGTGCCAGCTCACAGGGTTCATCAGGAAACACCATATATTTT. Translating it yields CASSQGSSGNTIYF.